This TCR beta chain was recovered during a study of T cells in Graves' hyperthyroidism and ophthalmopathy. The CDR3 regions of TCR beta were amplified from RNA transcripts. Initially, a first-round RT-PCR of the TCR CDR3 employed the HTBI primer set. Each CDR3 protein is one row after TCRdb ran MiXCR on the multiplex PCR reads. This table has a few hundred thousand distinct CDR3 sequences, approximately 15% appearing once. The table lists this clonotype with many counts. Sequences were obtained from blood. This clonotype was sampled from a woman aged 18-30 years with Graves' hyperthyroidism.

The CDR3: CASSLTPRREKLFF. In nucleotides, the CDR3 is TGTGCCAGCAGCTTAACTCCTAGGCGGGAAAAACTGTTTTTT. V and J are TRBV7-2 and TRBJ1-4; D is ambiguous. Deletions cut 2 bases from V and 8 bases from J, with 12 bases between. The germline CDR1 and CDR2 sequences are SGHTA and FQGNSA. The CDR3 contains 14 residues. Full variable domain (remainder filled in from reference TRBV7-2 and TRBJ1-4): GAGVSQSPSNKVTEKGKDVELRCDPISGHTALYWYRQSLGQGLEFLIYFQGNSAPDKSGLPSDRFSAERTGGSVSTLTIQRTQQEDSAVYLCASSLTPRREKLFFGSGTQLSVL.